Below are 13 T cell receptor beta chains sequenced from a single sample in a study of blood T cell repertoires in COVID-19. The repertoire was sequenced with immunoSEQ multiplex PCR; TCRdb's copy has only in-frame clones and lacks some. The sample has about 160,000 clones; more than 75% are singletons. Material for sequencing was peripheral blood. Receptors originate from a man aged 55 to 70 with active or convalescent COVID-19.

The CDR3 loop is CASSPGSYTGELFF. The CDR3 DNA reads as TGTGCCAGCAGCCCAGGGTCATACACCGGGGAGCTGTTTTTT. This chain connects TRBV7-2 to TRBJ2-2; possibly TRBD1 for D (5 bases). Between the trimmed V and J ends, which lost 5 bases and 3 bases, there was a span of 10 bases. The CDR3 sequence is 14 residues long. In germline, CDR1 is SGHTA, CDR2 FQGNSA. The full variable domain, its missing parts supplied by reference TRBV7-2 and TRBJ2-2, is GAGVSQSPSNKVTEKGKDVELRCDPISGHTALYWYRQSLGQGLEFLIYFQGNSAPDKSGLPSDRFSAERTGGSVSTLTIQRTQQEDSAVYLCASSPGSYTGELFFGEGSRLTVL.

This chain uses TRBV7-9 with TRBJ1-1, with D uncertain. Germline CDR1 SEHNR, CDR2 FQNEAQ (reference sequence). The length of the CDR3 is 13 residues. Trimming pared 1 base from V and 1 base from J, leaving 4 bases between. The CDR3 here is CASSLGQNTEAFF. The CDR3 DNA reads TGTGCCAGCAGCTTAGGACAGAACACTGAAGCTTTCTTT.

Concerning this clone itself: One junction end disagrees with the germline gene, perhaps due to a read error. The chain employs TRBV10-2 and TRBJ1-2; D perhaps matches TRBD1 (6 bases). The CDR3 is 14 residues long. Per the germline V gene, CDR1 is WSHSY and CDR2 is SAAADI. Written as DNA, the CDR3 is TGCGCCAGCACTGAGATACAGGGAGGGTATGGCTACACCTTC. Amino acids: CASTEIQGGYGYTF.

This sequence joins TRBV12-5 and TRBJ2-2, with TRBD2 identical over 10 bases. Germline-derived CDR1 and CDR2 are LGHNT and FRNRAP. Losses at the gene ends were 6 bases for V and 1 base for J; bases not matched to a gene: 14. The CDR3 contains 19 residues. CDR3 amino acids: CASGRLSTLAGENTGELFF. In DNA form, the CDR3 reads TGTGCTAGTGGCCGTCTATCCACCCTAGCGGGGGAGAACACCGGGGAGCTGTTTTTT.

A few counts support this clone. The V call is TRBV27, the J call TRBJ1-5; no firm D call. V shed 0 bases and J shed 0 bases, with 6 bases lying between them. Germline V gives CDR1 MNHEY, CDR2 SMNVEV (reference sequence). This CDR3 has 15 residues. The CDR3 loop reads CASSLSPGSNQPQHF. The CDR3 DNA reads as TGTGCCAGCAGTTTATCACCAGGTAGCAATCAGCCCCAGCATTTT.

On this clone: The conserved closing phenylalanine or tryptophan is absent in this CDR3, likely reflecting a read error. The DNA is omitted, as the CDR3 cannot be located on it reliably, and the CDR3 follows TCRdb's listing. The V gene is TRBV7-9, the J gene TRBJ1-2; TRBD1 is the table's D call, not checked against the DNA. Germline CDR1 and CDR2: SEHNR and FQNEAQ (reference sequence). Both ends counted, the CDR3 spans 11 residues. This CDR3 is CASSFGVGQAL.

The chain joins TRBV10-1 to TRBJ2-5, with 9 bases lining up with TRBD2. This CDR3 is built from 15 residues. V lost 5 bases to trimming and J lost 5 bases; unmatched junction nucleotides: 9. Germline V lookup: CDR1 WNHNN, CDR2 SYGVQD (reference sequence). CDR3 in DNA: TGCGCCAGCAGTCCAACCGGGACTAGCTCCGAGACCCAGTACTTC. Protein: CASSPTGTSSETQYF.

The chain recombines TRBV6-1 with TRBJ1-5, with D unclear. CDR1 is MNHNS, CDR2 SASEGT, per germline. Trimming stripped 2 bases from V and 1 base from J, with 6 bases between. The CDR3 covers 14 residues. CDR3 protein: CASSEMRSNQPQHF. The DNA of the CDR3 is TGTGCCAGCAGTGAAATGCGGAGCAATCAGCCCCAGCATTTT.

This rearrangement joins TRBV4-2 to TRBJ1-5; a weak D match, TRBD1 (5 bases). Trimming took off 1 base at V and 6 bases at J, with 10 bases between the two ends. The germline V gene encodes CDR1 LGHNA and CDR2 YNFKEQ. The CDR3 consists of 14 residues. CDR3 in DNA: TGTGCCAGCAGCCAAGGGGGGGGTGGTCAGCCCCAGCATTTT. It translates to CASSQGGGGQPQHF.

This chain uses TRBV6-5 with TRBJ2-3, with 13 bases aligning to TRBD2. This CDR3 comprises 15 residues. Germline CDR1 MNHEY, CDR2 SVGAGI. The junction had 2 bases not matched to a gene; V was cut back by 4 bases and J by 4 bases. The CDR3 DNA is TGTGCCAGCAGTTCGGGACTAGCGGGGTCAGATACGCAGTATTTT. Translating gives CASSSGLAGSDTQYF.

This rearrangement joins TRBV25-1 to TRBJ2-3; D perhaps matches TRBD2 (5 bases). Germline CDR1 and CDR2: MGHDK and SYGVNS. There are 15 residues in the CDR3. V was cut by 5 bases and J by 1 base, with 13 bases left in between. The CDR3 DNA sequence: TGTGCCAGCAGTTCAGAGGGAACGGGCACAGATACGCAGTATTTT. Translation gives CASSSEGTGTDTQYF.

The chain is built from TRBV30 and TRBJ1-1; 7 nucleotides align to TRBD1. The CDR3 has 16 residues. CDR1 is GTSNPN and CDR2 is SVGIG in the germline V gene (reference sequence). V lost 0 bases, J lost 3 bases, and 10 bases stayed unmatched. The DNA of the CDR3 is TGTGCCTGGAGTGTACTGAGTAGGGGGCCAGACACTGAAGCTTTCTTT. This gives the protein CAWSVLSRGPDTEAFF.

Only one count was recorded for this clone. The genes are TRBV6-5 and TRBJ2-1; the match to TRBD1 covers 10 bases. V was clipped by 0 bases and J by 7 bases; unmatched bases: 3. CDR1 and CDR2 (germline): MNHEY, SVGAGI. The CDR3 has 15 amino acids. The chain's CDR3 is CASSYSGQGRNEQFF. DNA for the CDR3: TGTGCCAGCAGTTACTCGGGACAGGGGAGAAATGAGCAGTTCTTC.